The rows below give T cell receptor beta chains drawn from one sample of a study of T-cell reconstitution after alpha-beta-depleted transplantation in children. In TCRdb, the PCR reads were re-called with MiXCR into one record per CDR3 protein. The sample includes approximately 650,000 distinct CDR3 sequences, about an eighth seen only once; the top ten take approximately 0.8%. The starting material was PBMCs, obtained before TCRalphabeta/CD19-depleted stem cell transplant. Receptor source: a girl aged 2 to 10 with congenital amegakaryocytic thrombocytopenia, due to receive a stem cell transplant. CDR3s include the opening cysteine and the closing phenylalanine or tryptophan. Fields, in order: J gene, clone size, V gene, D gene, CDR3 protein, CDR3 DNA. D genes are given only for firm matches. Clone size, where shown, is once, few, many, or a class for clones that have expanded.

TRBJ2-1 NA TRBV7-9 NA CASSPGAGSDSYNEQFF TGTGCCAGCAGCCCGGGGGCAGGGAGTGACTCCTACAATGAGCAGTTCTTC
TRBJ1-1 many TRBV5-1 TRBD1 CASRQPSGGENTEAFF TGCGCCAGCAGACAACCCTCAGGGGGCGAGAACACTGAAGCTTTCTTT
TRBJ2-3 few TRBV11-2 TRBD2 CASSRLAGLSTDTQYF TGTGCCAGCAGTCGTCTAGCGGGACTTAGCACAGATACGCAGTATTTT
TRBJ1-4 NA TRBV12-3/TRBV12-4 NA CASSLARGGEKLFF TGTGCCAGCAGTTTAGCACGTGGTGGTGAAAAACTGTTTTTT
TRBJ2-7 NA TRBV5-1 TRBD2 CASSNGLAESYEQYF TGCGCCAGCAGCAACGGACTAGCTGAGTCTTACGAGCAGTACTTC
TRBJ2-5 many TRBV10-3 TRBD2 CAISERLAGVETQYF TGTGCCATCAGTGAGCGACTAGCGGGAGTTGAGACCCAGTACTTC
TRBJ2-1 many TRBV7-9 NA CASSLETANEQFF TGTGCCAGCAGCTTAGAGACCGCCAATGAGCAGTTCTTC
TRBJ2-1 many TRBV5-1 TRBD2 CASTWGGMSEQFF TGCGCCAGCACCTGGGGAGGGATGAGCGAGCAGTTCTTC
TRBJ2-7 few TRBV4-2 TRBD2 CASSRLDIRQTSAFSYEQYF TGTGCCAGCAGCCGCCTTGACATCCGACAGACTAGCGCCTTCTCCTACGAGCAGTACTTC
TRBJ1-1 many TRBV5-5 NA CASSFSSQNTEAFF TGTGCCAGCAGCTTCAGCAGCCAGAACACTGAAGCTTTCTTT
TRBJ2-2 NA TRBV4-1 NA CASSQVTLAGELFF TGCGCCAGCAGCCAAGTTACTCTCGCCGGGGAGCTGTTTTTT
TRBJ1-6 NA TRBV7-9 NA CASRPPWGRSPLHF TGTGCCAGCAGACCCCCCTGGGGAAGATCACCCCTCCACTTT
TRBJ2-1 NA TRBV6-2/TRBV6-3 TRBD2 CASSASGSEQFF TGTGCCAGCAGTGCTAGCGGGAGTGAGCAGTTCTTC
TRBJ2-2 NA TRBV27 NA CASGPGSNPGELFF TGTGCCAGCGGCCCAGGGTCTAATCCCGGGGAGCTGTTTTTT
TRBJ2-1 many TRBV29-1 TRBD2 CSVEGTSYNEQFF TGCAGCGTTGAAGGGACTAGTTACAATGAGCAGTTCTTC
TRBJ2-1 many TRBV2 NA CASSAGDEQQFF TGTGCCAGCAGTGCCGGAGACGAGCAGCAGTTCTTC
TRBJ2-3 many TRBV20-1 NA CSASRWAGKEDTQYF TGCAGTGCTAGCCGATGGGCGGGGAAGGAAGATACGCAGTATTTT
TRBJ2-5 NA TRBV29-1 TRBD1 CSVGQGDETQYF TGCAGCGTCGGACAGGGTGATGAGACCCAGTACTTC
TRBJ2-3 few TRBV11-2 TRBD2 CASSLRSTGLAGGDTQYF TGTGCCAGCAGCTTAAGGTCGACCGGACTAGCGGGAGGAGATACGCAGTATTTT
TRBJ1-3 many TRBV6-1 TRBD1 CASGRGAGNTIYF TGTGCCAGCGGCAGGGGGGCTGGAAACACCATATATTTT
TRBJ1-5 many TRBV20-1 NA CSARDLGRSNQPQHF TGCAGTGCTAGAGATCTAGGACGGAGCAATCAGCCCCAGCATTTT
TRBJ1-1 NA TRBV20-1 NA CSARGAPGVTEAFF TGCAGTGCTAGAGGAGCCCCGGGGGTCACTGAAGCTTTCTTT
TRBJ2-3 NA TRBV28 NA CASKSGDTQYF TGTGCCAGCAAATCTGGAGATACGCAGTATTTT
TRBJ2-5 few TRBV20-1 NA CSARDRGPNPQAETQYF TGCAGTGCTAGAGATAGGGGCCCGAACCCCCAGGCTGAGACCCAGTACTTC
TRBJ2-1 many TRBV20-1 TRBD2 CSARPGLVVNEQFF TGCAGTGCTAGGCCGGGACTAGTAGTAAATGAGCAGTTCTTC
TRBJ2-1 many TRBV10-3 TRBD2 CAISESSGGEQFF TGTGCCATCAGTGAGTCGTCGGGAGGCGAGCAGTTCTTC
TRBJ1-2 many TRBV2 TRBD1 CASSELAGGSIYGYTF TGTGCCAGCAGTGAATTAGCAGGGGGCTCAATCTATGGCTACACCTTC
TRBJ2-7 many TRBV4-1 TRBD2 CASSRLAVREEQYF TGCGCCAGCAGCCGTCTAGCGGTGAGGGAAGAGCAGTACTTC
TRBJ2-2 NA TRBV7-9 TRBD2 CASIRFLAEYTGELFF TGTGCCAGCATAAGGTTCCTAGCGGAGTACACCGGGGAGCTGTTTTTT
TRBJ2-1 many TRBV12-3/TRBV12-4 NA CASSLIGGNNEQFF TGTGCCAGCAGTTTGATAGGTGGAAACAATGAGCAGTTCTTC
TRBJ2-6 NA TRBV28 NA CASTESGANVLTF TGTGCCAGCACCGAATCTGGGGCCAACGTCCTGACTTTC
TRBJ2-6 few TRBV7-9 TRBD2 CASSQAGRSSGANVLTF TGTGCCAGCAGCCAAGCGGGGCGGAGCTCTGGGGCCAACGTCCTGACTTTC
TRBJ2-7 many TRBV12-3/TRBV12-4 TRBD1 CASSLAQGAINEQYF TGTGCCAGCAGTTTAGCACAGGGGGCGATAAACGAGCAGTACTTC
TRBJ1-4 few TRBV7-9 TRBD1 CASSSTGAGEKLFF TGTGCCAGCAGCTCGACAGGGGCCGGCGAAAAACTGTTTTTT
TRBJ2-5 many TRBV24-1 NA CATSDLTHDGETQYF TGTGCCACCAGTGATTTGACCCATGACGGAGAGACCCAGTACTTC
TRBJ2-5 few TRBV28 TRBD1 CASSLWLGNTGDKETQYF TGTGCCAGCAGTTTGTGGTTGGGAAATACAGGGGATAAAGAGACCCAGTACTTC
TRBJ2-1 NA TRBV6-5 NA CATRRNYNEQFF TGTGCCACCCGGCGTAACTACAATGAGCAGTTCTTC
TRBJ2-5 few TRBV5-1 TRBD1 CASSLALQQGVRETQYF TGCGCCAGCAGCTTGGCCCTGCAACAGGGGGTCCGGGAGACCCAGTACTTC
TRBJ2-1 NA TRBV3-1 NA CASSQDLSAISYNEQFF TGTGCCAGCAGCCAAGATCTCAGCGCCATCTCCTACAATGAGCAGTTCTTC
TRBJ2-1 few TRBV29-1 NA CSVLSKSYNEQFF TGCAGCGTTCTTTCGAAATCCTACAATGAGCAGTTCTTC
TRBJ2-1 many TRBV7-9 TRBD2 CASSGRLAGEREQFF TGTGCCAGCAGCGGTAGACTAGCGGGAGAGCGGGAGCAGTTCTTC
TRBJ1-5 few TRBV5-1 NA CASSLDGPGQPQHF TGCGCCAGCAGCTTGGATGGTCCGGGGCAGCCCCAGCATTTT
TRBJ2-1 NA TRBV29-1 TRBD2 CSVGGLAGGQPKFF TGCAGCGTTGGGGGACTAGCGGGAGGTCAACCGAAGTTCTTC
TRBJ2-7 few TRBV4-1 TRBD1 CASSQDPAGGFSYEQYF TGCGCCAGCAGCCAAGATCCAGCAGGGGGATTCTCCTACGAGCAGTACTTC
TRBJ1-5 many TRBV28 NA CASGLIFTQPQHF TGTGCCAGCGGGCTCATTTTCACTCAGCCCCAGCATTTT
TRBJ2-7 many TRBV29-1 NA CSVLPINSYEQYF TGCAGCGTGTTACCCATAAACAGTTACGAGCAGTACTTC
TRBJ2-6 few TRBV5-1 NA CASSPAVSEANVLTF TGCGCCAGCAGCCCCGCAGTATCCGAGGCCAACGTCCTGACTTTC
TRBJ2-1 few TRBV11-2 NA CASSTFPKSSYNEQFF TGTGCCAGCAGCACGTTTCCTAAGAGCTCCTACAATGAGCAGTTCTTC
TRBJ2-7 NA TRBV7-9 TRBD1 CASTKTPGQSPYEQYF TGTGCCAGCACTAAGACCCCGGGACAGTCCCCTTACGAGCAGTACTTC
TRBJ2-1 few TRBV28 TRBD2 CASPNRTVGGRESYNEQFF TGTGCCAGCCCCAATCGTACCGTGGGCGGGAGGGAGTCCTACAATGAGCAGTTCTTC
TRBJ2-7 many TRBV7-9 NA CASSLNVYEQYF TGTGCCAGCAGCTTAAACGTCTACGAGCAGTACTTC
TRBJ2-7 NA TRBV20-1 NA CSAWRPSYEQYF TGCAGTGCTTGGCGCCCTTCCTACGAGCAGTACTTC
TRBJ2-1 NA TRBV30 NA CAWEGGRYNEQFF TGTGCCTGGGAGGGCGGGCGATACAATGAGCAGTTCTTC